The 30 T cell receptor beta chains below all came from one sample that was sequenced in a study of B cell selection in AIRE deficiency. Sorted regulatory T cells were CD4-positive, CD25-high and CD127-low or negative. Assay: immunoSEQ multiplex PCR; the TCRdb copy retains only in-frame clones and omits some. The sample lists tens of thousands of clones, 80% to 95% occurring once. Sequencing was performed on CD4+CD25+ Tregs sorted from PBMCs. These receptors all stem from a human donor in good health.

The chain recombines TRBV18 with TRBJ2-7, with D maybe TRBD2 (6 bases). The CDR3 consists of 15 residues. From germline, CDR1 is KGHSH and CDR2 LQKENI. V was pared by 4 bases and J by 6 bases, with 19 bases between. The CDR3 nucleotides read TGTGCCAGCTCACGTAAGAGGGGAGGAACGTCCGAGCAGTACTTC. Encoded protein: CASSRKRGGTSEQYF.

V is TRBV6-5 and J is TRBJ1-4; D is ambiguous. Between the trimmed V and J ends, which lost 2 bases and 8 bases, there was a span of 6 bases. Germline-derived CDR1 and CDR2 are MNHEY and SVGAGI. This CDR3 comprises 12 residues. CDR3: CASSYTMEKLFF. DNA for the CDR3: TGTGCCAGCAGTTACACAATGGAAAAACTGTTTTTT.

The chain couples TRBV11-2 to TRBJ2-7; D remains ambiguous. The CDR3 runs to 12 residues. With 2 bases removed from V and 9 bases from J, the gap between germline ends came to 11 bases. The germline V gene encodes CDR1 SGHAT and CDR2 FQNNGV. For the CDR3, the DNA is TGTGCCAGCAGCTTAAGCAGCGTTTGGCAGTACTTC. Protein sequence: CASSLSSVWQYF.

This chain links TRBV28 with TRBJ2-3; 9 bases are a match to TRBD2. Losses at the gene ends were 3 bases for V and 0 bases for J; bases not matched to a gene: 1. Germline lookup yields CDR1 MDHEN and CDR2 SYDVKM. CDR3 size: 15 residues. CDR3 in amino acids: CASSLSGGSTDTQYF. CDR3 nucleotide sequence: TGTGCCAGCAGTTTGAGCGGGGGGAGCACAGATACGCAGTATTTT.

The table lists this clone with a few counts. The CDR3 DNA reads as TGTGCCAGTAGTATGACAGGGGAAGGATATGGCTACACCTTC. This sequence encodes CASSMTGEGYGYTF. This chain links TRBV19 with TRBJ1-2; 8 bases align to TRBD1. V trimming: 3 bases; J trimming: 5 bases; junction bases outside the gene matches: 5. The CDR3 contains 14 residues. Germline CDR1 LNHDA, CDR2 SQIVND (reference sequence). Based on the CDR3 plus reference TRBV19 and TRBJ1-2, the full variable domain is DGGITQSPKYLFRKEGQNVTLSCEQNLNHDAMYWYRQDPGQGLRLIYYSQIVNDFQKGDIAEGYSVSREKKESFPLTVTSAQKNPTAFYLCASSMTGEGYGYTFGSGTRLTVV.

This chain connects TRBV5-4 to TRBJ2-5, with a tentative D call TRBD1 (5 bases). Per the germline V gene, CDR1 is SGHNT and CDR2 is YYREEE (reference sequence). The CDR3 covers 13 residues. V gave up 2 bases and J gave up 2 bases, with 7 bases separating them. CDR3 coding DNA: TGTGCCAGCAGCTTTTCAGGGCAAGAGACCCAGTACTTC. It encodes CASSFSGQETQYF.

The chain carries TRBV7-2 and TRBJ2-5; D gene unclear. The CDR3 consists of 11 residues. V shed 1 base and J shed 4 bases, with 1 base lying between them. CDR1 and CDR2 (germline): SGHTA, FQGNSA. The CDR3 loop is CASSLVETQYF. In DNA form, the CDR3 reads TGTGCCAGCAGCTTAGTAGAGACCCAGTACTTC.

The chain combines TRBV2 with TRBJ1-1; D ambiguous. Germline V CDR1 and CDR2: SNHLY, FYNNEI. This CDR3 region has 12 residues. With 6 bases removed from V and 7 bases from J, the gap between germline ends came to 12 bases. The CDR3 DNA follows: TGTGCCAGCAGGAGAGAGGGTGGTGAAGCTTTCTTT. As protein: CASRREGGEAFF. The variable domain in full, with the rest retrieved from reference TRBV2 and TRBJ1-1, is EPEVTQTPSHQVTQMGQEVILRCVPISNHLYFYWYRQILGQKVEFLVSFYNNEISEKSEIFDDQFSVERPDGSNFTLKIRSTKLEDSAMYFCASRREGGEAFFGQGTRLTVV.

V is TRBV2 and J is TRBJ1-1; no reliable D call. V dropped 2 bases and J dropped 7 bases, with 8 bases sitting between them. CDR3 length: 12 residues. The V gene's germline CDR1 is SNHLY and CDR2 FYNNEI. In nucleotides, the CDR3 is TGTGCCAGCAGTGAACTATTCTATGAAGCTTTCTTT. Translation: CASSELFYEAFF. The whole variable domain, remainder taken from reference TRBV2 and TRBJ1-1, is EPEVTQTPSHQVTQMGQEVILRCVPISNHLYFYWYRQILGQKVEFLVSFYNNEISEKSEIFDDQFSVERPDGSNFTLKIRSTKLEDSAMYFCASSELFYEAFFGQGTRLTVV.

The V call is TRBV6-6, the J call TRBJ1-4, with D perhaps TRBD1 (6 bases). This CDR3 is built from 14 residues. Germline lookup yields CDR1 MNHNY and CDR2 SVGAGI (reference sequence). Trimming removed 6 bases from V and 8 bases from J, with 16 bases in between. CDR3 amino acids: CASSNSGVREKLFF. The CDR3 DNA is TGTGCCAGCAGCAACTCAGGGGTTCGAGAAAAACTGTTTTTT.

CDR3 amino acids: CASSEAGGTYNEQFF. CDR3 nucleotides: TGTGCCAGCAGCGAGGCAGGGGGGACCTACAATGAGCAGTTCTTC. The J gene is TRBJ2-1, the V gene TRBV5-4, with D possibly being TRBD1 (7 bases). CDR1 SGHNT and CDR2 YYREEE come from the germline V gene (reference sequence). Trimming pared 4 bases from V and 2 bases from J, leaving 13 bases between. CDR3 length: 15 residues.

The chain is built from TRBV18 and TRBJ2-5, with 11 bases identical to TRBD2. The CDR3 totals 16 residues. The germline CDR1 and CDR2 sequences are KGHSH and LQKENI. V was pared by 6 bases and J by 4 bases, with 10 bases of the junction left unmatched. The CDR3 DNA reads TGTGCCAGCTCGCCAAGCCTAGCGGGAGGTGTAGAGACCCAGTACTTC. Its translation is CASSPSLAGGVETQYF.

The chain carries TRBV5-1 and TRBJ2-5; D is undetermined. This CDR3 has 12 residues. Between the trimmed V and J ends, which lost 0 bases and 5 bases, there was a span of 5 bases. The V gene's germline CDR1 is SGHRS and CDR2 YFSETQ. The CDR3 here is CASSLASETQYF. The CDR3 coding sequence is TGCGCCAGCAGCTTGGCCTCTGAGACCCAGTACTTC.

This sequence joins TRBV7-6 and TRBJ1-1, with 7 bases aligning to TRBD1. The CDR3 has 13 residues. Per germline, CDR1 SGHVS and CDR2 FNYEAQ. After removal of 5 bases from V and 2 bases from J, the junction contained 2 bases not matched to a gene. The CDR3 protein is CASSRDRNTEAFF. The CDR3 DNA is TGTGCCAGCAGCCGGGACAGAAACACTGAAGCTTTCTTT.

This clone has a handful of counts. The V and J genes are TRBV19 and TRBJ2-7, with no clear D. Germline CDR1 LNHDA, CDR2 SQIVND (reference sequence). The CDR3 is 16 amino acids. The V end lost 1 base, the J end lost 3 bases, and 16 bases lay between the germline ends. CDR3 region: CASSIALAAANYEQYF. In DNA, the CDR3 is TGTGCCAGTAGTATAGCATTGGCGGCAGCGAACTACGAGCAGTACTTC.

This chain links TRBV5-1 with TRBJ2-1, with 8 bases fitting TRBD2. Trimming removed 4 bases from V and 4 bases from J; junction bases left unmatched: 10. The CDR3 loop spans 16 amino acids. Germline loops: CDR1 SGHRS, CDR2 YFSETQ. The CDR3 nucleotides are TGCGCCAGCAGCGTCTTAGCGGGGAATATATACAATGAGCAGTTCTTC. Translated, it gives CASSVLAGNIYNEQFF.

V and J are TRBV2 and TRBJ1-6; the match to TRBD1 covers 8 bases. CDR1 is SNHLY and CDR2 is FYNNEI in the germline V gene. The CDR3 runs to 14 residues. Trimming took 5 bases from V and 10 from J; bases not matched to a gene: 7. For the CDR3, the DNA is TGTGCCAGCAGTTTACAGGGGGGGGTCTCACCCCTCCACTTT. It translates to CASSLQGGVSPLHF.

Here the CDR3 DNA reads TGCGCCAGCTCGACAGCGGGGGGCACAGATACGCAGTATTTT. It encodes CASSTAGGTDTQYF. J is TRBJ2-3 and V is TRBV10-2, with 8 bases matching TRBD2. CDR1 is WSHSY, CDR2 SAAADI, per germline. The CDR3 loop spans 14 amino acids. V lost 8 bases, J lost 1 base, and 5 bases stayed unmatched.

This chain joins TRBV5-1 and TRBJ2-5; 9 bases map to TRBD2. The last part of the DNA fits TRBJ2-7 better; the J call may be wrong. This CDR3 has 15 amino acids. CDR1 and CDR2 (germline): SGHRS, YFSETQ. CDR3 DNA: TGCGCCAGCAGCTTGACTAGCGGGCGCTACTACGAGCAGTACTTC. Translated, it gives CASSLTSGRYYEQYF.

Here the CDR3 reads CASSRPRTGVHNEQFF. CDR3 DNA: TGTGCCAGCAGCCGACCGAGGACAGGGGTCCACAATGAGCAGTTCTTC. The chain recombines TRBV28 with TRBJ2-1; 9 bases map to TRBD1. The CDR3 spans 16 residues. Trimming cost V 6 bases and J 5 bases; bases outside gene matches: 11. CDR1 MDHEN and CDR2 SYDVKM come from the germline V gene.

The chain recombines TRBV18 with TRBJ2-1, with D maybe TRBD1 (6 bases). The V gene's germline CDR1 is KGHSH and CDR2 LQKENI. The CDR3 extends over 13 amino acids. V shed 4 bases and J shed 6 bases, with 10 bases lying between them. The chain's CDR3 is CASSREQGNEQFF. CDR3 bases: TGTGCCAGCTCACGGGAACAGGGCAATGAGCAGTTCTTC.

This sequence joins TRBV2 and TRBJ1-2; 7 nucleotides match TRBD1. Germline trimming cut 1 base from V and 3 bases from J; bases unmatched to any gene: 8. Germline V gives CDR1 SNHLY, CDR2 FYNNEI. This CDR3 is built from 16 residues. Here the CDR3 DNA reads TGTGCCAGCAGTGAAGGAGGACAGGTCTTATACTATGGCTACACCTTC. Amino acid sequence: CASSEGGQVLYYGYTF.

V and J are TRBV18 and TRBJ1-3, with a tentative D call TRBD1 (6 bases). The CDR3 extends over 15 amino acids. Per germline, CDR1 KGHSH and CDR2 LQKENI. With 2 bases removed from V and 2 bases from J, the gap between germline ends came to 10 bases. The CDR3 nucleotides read TGTGCCAGCTCACCAAACAGGGAGGCTGGAAACACCATATATTTT. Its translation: CASSPNREAGNTIYF.

The CDR3 coding sequence is TGTGCCAGCAGCTTGGACCATAGCAATCAGCCCCAGCATTTT. Amino acids: CASSLDHSNQPQHF. This chain links TRBV7-9 with TRBJ1-5; no definite D call. CDR1 and CDR2 from the germline V gene are SEHNR and FQNEAQ (reference sequence). V was clipped by 3 bases and J by 0 bases, with 6 bases between them. CDR3 length: 14 residues.

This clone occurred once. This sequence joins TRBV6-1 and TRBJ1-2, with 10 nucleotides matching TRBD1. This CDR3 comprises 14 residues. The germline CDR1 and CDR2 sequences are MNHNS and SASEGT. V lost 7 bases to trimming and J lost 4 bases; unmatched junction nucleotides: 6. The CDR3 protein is CASTTRTGGYGYTF. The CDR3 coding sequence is TGTGCCAGCACGACCCGGACAGGGGGCTATGGCTACACCTTC.

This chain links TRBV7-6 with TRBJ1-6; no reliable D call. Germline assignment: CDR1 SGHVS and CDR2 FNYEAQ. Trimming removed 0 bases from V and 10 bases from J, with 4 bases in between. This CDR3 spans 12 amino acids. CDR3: CASSLADSPLHF. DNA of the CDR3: TGTGCCAGCAGCTTAGCCGACTCACCCCTCCACTTT. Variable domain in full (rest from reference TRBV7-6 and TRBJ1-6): GAGVSQSPRYKVTKRGQDVALRCDPISGHVSLYWYRQALGQGPEFLTYFNYEAQQDKSGLPNDRFSAERPEGSISTLTIQRTEQRDSAMYRCASSLADSPLHFGNGTRLTVT.

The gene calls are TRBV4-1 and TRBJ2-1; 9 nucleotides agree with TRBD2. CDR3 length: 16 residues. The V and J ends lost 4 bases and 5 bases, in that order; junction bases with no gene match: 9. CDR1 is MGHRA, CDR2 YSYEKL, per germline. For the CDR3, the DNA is TGCGCCAGCAGCCGGAACAGCGGGGGGTGGGACAATGAGCAGTTCTTC. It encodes CASSRNSGGWDNEQFF.

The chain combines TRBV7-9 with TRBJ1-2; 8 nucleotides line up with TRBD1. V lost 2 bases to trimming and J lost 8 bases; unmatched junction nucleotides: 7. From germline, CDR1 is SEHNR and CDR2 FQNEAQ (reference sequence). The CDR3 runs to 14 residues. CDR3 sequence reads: CASSLFPGGLGYTF. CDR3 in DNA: TGTGCCAGCAGCTTATTTCCAGGGGGCCTGGGCTACACCTTC.

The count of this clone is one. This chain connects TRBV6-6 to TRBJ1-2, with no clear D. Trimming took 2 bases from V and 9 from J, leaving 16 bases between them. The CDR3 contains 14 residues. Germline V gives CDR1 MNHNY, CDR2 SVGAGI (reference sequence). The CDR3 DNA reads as TGTGCCAGCAGTTACCCCGATGGGGAGAGGAGCTACACCTTC. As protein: CASSYPDGERSYTF.

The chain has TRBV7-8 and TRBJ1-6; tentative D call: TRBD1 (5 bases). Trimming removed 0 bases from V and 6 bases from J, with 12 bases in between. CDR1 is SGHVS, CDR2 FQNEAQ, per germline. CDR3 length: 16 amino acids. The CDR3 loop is CASSLAGGYLNSPLHF. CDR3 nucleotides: TGTGCCAGCAGCTTAGCGGGGGGATACCTTAATTCACCCCTCCACTTT.